These T cell receptor beta chains were read from a single sample in a study of cytomegalovirus exposure and HLA in healthy donors. Data came from immunoSEQ multiplex PCR; TCRdb stores just in-frame clones and leaves some out. The sample carries about 140,000 clones, approximately 80% recorded once. The sequenced sample was PBMCs. All receptors derive from a man aged 40-49 years in good health and CMV-seronegative. Both conserved end residues are trimmed from each CDR3. Where a row states a size, it is once, few, many or the class of an expanded clone; other rows omit it.

CDR3aa,v_gene,abundance,j_gene
ASRSGSYYT,TRBV19,few,TRBJ1-2
ASSQGTGTSAYEQY,TRBV4-1,-,TRBJ2-7
ASSPGRGGIEETQY,TRBV5-1,once,TRBJ2-5
ASSLAVSGGYQETQY,TRBV5-1,-,TRBJ2-5
ASSSPGLSGRWDTQY,TRBV9,-,TRBJ2-3
SGEREETQY,TRBV29-1,-,TRBJ2-5
AWSDNNEQF,TRBV30,-,TRBJ2-1
ASSHREGSYEQY,TRBV4-3,-,TRBJ2-7
ASTPPRVDYGYT,TRBV28,few,TRBJ1-2
ASSVSSGSFNEQF,TRBV10-1,-,TRBJ2-1
ASSPRDRAGAGELF,TRBV7-9,-,TRBJ2-2
ASSLQGLDEQY,TRBV7-6,-,-
ASSDSGYQPQH,TRBV10-1,-,TRBJ1-5
ASSQEGLAADGLV,TRBV4-3,-,TRBJ2-1
ASSNSPGTGEETQY,TRBV7-9,-,TRBJ2-5
ASSLTPGHRVDTEAF,TRBV11-2,-,TRBJ1-1
ASMQGGTEAF,TRBV11-2,-,TRBJ1-1